The 4 T cell receptor beta chains reported below all come from one sample, sequenced in a study of blood T cell repertoires in COVID-19. The method was immunoSEQ multiplex PCR; TCRdb's version includes in-frame clones alone and lacks a portion of them. The sample carries more than 200,000 clones, approximately 86% recorded once. The specimen was peripheral blood. These receptors all come from a man aged 30 to 39 with active or convalescent COVID-19.

This sequence joins TRBV5-1 and TRBJ1-3; D may be TRBD1 (6 bases). The V and J ends lost 0 bases and 8 bases respectively, with 15 bases between them. Germline CDR1 reads SGHRS; CDR2 reads YFSETQ. The CDR3 runs 15 residues. The chain's CDR3 is CASSLEGRGLDTIYF. The CDR3 DNA reads TGCGCCAGCAGCTTGGAAGGCAGGGGTTTAGACACCATATATTTT.

The rearrangement uses TRBV4-1 and TRBJ2-7; TRBD1 might be the D (6 bases). Germline assignment: CDR1 MGHRA and CDR2 YSYEKL. The CDR3 covers 13 residues. The V gene lost 7 bases and the J gene lost 3 bases, with 13 bases spanning the gap. CDR3 sequence: CASTQGPNYEQYF. In nucleotides, the CDR3 is TGCGCCAGCACCCAGGGGCCAAACTACGAGCAGTACTTC.

A note on this clone: Other DNA sequences from this sample encode an identical CDR3 as well. The chain carries TRBV18 and TRBJ2-7, with 7 bases identical to TRBD2. Trimming took 1 base from V and 7 from J; bases not matched to a gene: 7. Germline values: CDR1 KGHSH, CDR2 LQKENI. The CDR3 totals 14 residues. The DNA of the CDR3 is TGTGCCAGCTCACCACTACCCACGGGGGGAGAGCAGTACTTC. Amino acid sequence: CASSPLPTGGEQYF.

V gene TRBV2 combines with J gene TRBJ2-3; 9 bases match TRBD2. This CDR3 is built from 14 residues. The germline CDR1 and CDR2 sequences are SNHLY and FYNNEI. J lost 6 bases, V lost 6 bases, and 7 bases had no gene match. CDR3 bases: TGTGCCAGCAGCCCGGTGAGCGGGGGGGATACGCAGTATTTT. It yields the protein CASSPVSGGDTQYF.